The subject of this entry is one T cell receptor beta chain. This receptor's antigen is unknown. Base qualities were left out, and no much larger clone turns up one base away. Taken with the paper, the label for treatment or condition translates to: randomized to nivolumab then ipilimumab (arm A) or the reverse (arm B). Prior DNA-damaging chemotherapy had not been received by any trial patient. A FACS Aria II flow cytometer was used to sort live CD3+CD8+ cells that were negative for CD19 and CD56 from thawed PBMCs. The samples were obtained from melanoma patients enrolled in CheckMate 064, an open-label, randomized phase II trial testing sequential checkpoint blockade. Peripheral blood mononuclear cells were collected by leukapheresis, purified using Ficoll-Paque, and frozen in human serum containing about 9.8% DMSO. Right after sorting, the blood CD3+CD8+ cells were verified to be >98% pure, and DNA extraction followed.

The germline V gene (reference sequence) specifies PRHDT as CDR1 and FYEKMQ as CDR2. The CDR3 contains 15 residues, cysteine and phenylalanine counted. Left in the record is the CDR3 DNA by itself, 45 bases read in frame from the first base. TCRbeta CDR3 regions were immunosequenced from genomic DNA with the immunoSEQ Assay. Genomic DNA was amplified by bias-controlled multiplex PCR before high-throughput sequencing. In the paper's pipeline: To quantify the absolute abundance of each unique TCRbeta CDR3 region, the sequences were collapsed and filtered. Clonality was defined as 1 minus Pielou's evenness and was calculated using productive rearrangements only. A previously published method was used to identify clones with significantly greater frequencies in on-treatment samples than in baseline samples. TCRdb limited this immuneACCESS table to in-frame rearrangements with V and J called. A share of clones is missing; checked studies link under half to unresolved V genes, and the rest is unexplained. V and J calls and clone size are given by that table; D and trimming were obtained from the DNA. The table for this sample lists 15,000 to 20,000 clones; 69% of them were counted only once. The ten largest clones capture approximately 17% of the sample.

This sample stems from a study of sequential checkpoint blockade in melanoma (dated by TCRdb to about 2019). As for the study more broadly: Using 1:1 randomization, the trial assigned patients either to first-line nivolumab followed by ipilimumab (arm A) or to ipilimumab followed by nivolumab (arm B). Both trial sequences were followed by maintenance nivolumab. What the study reported, not specific to this receptor: The response-prediction model combining TCR metrics and mutation burden needs validation in larger, independent patient cohorts.

Recombination linked TRBV13 to TRBJ2-5, with TRBD2 perhaps the D gene, on 5 matching bases. The end of the DNA is better explained by TRBJ2-7, so the J call may be wrong. The sequence was obtained from a human donor with melanoma. The sample consisted of CD8+ T cells sorted from blood (inferred from file names), taken from a patient given nivolumab and ipilimumab in sequence. The base sequence is TGTGCCAGCAGCTTACGGATGAGGGACTCCTACGAGCAGTACTTC. Its product reads: CASSLRMRDSYEQYF.